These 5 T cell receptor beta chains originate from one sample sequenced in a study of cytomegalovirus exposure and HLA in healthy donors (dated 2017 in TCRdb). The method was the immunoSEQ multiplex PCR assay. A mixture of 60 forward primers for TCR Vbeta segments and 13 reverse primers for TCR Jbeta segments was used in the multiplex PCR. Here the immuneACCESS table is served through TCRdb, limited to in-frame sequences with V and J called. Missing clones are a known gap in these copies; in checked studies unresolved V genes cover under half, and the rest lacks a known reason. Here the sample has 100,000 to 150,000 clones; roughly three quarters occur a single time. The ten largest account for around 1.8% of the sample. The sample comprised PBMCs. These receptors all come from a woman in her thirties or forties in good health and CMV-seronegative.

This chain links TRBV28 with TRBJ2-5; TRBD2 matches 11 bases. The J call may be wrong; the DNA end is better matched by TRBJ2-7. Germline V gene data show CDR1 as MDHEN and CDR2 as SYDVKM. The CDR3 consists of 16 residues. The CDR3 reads CASSLYGTSGSYEQYF. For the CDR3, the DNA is TGTGCCAGCAGTTTATATGGGACTAGCGGCTCCTACGAGCAGTACTTC.

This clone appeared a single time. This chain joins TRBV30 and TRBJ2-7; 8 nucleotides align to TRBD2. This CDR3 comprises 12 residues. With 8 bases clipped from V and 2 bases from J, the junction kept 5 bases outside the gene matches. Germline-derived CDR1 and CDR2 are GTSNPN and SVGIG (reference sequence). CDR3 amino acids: CALSGTPYEQYF. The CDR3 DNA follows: TGTGCCCTTAGCGGGACCCCCTACGAGCAGTACTTC.

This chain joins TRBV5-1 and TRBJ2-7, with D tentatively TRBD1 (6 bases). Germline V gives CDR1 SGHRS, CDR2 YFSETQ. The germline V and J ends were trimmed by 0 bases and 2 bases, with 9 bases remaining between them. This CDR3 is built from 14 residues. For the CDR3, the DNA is TGCGCCAGCAGCTTGGTAGCAGGGGCCTACGAGCAGTACTTC. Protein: CASSLVAGAYEQYF.

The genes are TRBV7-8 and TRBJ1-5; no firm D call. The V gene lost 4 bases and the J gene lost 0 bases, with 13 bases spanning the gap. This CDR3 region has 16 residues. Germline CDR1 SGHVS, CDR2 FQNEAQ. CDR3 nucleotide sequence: TGTGCCAGCAGCTGGGGAGCACTCAGTAGCAATCAGCCCCAGCATTTT. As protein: CASSWGALSSNQPQHF.

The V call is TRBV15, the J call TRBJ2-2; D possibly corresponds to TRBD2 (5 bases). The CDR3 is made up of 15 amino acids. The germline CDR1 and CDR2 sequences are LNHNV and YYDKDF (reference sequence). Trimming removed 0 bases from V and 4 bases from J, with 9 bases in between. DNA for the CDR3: TGTGCCACCAGCAGAGATGTGGGGAGCACCGGGGAGCTGTTTTTT. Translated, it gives CATSRDVGSTGELFF. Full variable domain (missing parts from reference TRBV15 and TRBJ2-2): DAMVIQNPRYQVTQFGKPVTLSCSQTLNHNVMYWYQQKSSQAPKLLFHYYDKDFNNEADTPDNFQSRRPNTSFCFLDIRSPGLGDTAMYLCATSRDVGSTGELFFGEGSRLTVL.